The text below deals with one T cell receptor (beta chain). Alongside a J-beta primer mix, a sample-barcoded 5' primer served in a second PCR lasting about 6 to 12 cycles. A single record per CDR3 protein comes from TCRdb applying MiXCR to the 5' RACE reads. This sample has hundreds of thousands of distinct CDR3 sequences, with around 42% found just once. The source of the sample is a study of blood T cells in healthy people across ages. This receptor was obtained from a man in his 60s in good health. The sequenced sample consisted of blood.

For the CDR3, the DNA is TGTGCCAGCAGCCATGGGTTGGGGGGCACTGAAGCTTTCTTT. Translated, it gives CASSHGLGGTEAFF. V usage is TRBV3-1 and J usage is TRBJ1-1, with D perhaps TRBD1 (5 bases). Trimming removed 3 bases at V and 4 bases at J, with 12 bases between. CDR3 length equals 14 residues. CDR1 and CDR2 from the germline V gene are LGHDT and YNNKEL (reference sequence).